This is a list of T cell receptor beta chains from one sample in a study of cytomegalovirus exposure and HLA in healthy donors. TCRdb's table, derived via immunoSEQ multiplex PCR, lists solely in-frame clones and lacks some. The table lists roughly 120,000 clones, around 80% of them singletons. The material sequenced was PBMCs. The receptors originated from a woman between 18 and 30 years old in good health and CMV-seropositive. CDR3s include the opening cysteine and the closing phenylalanine or tryptophan. D genes are given only for firm matches. A row's size may be missing; if present it is once, few, many or a size class.

size: -
J: TRBJ2-7
V: TRBV6-1
D: TRBD2
CDR3: CASIALAGTYEQYF
DNA: TGTGCCAGCATAGCGCTAGCGGGAACCTACGAGCAGTACTTC

size: -
J: TRBJ2-7
V: TRBV5-4
D: TRBD1
CDR3: CASRAGTDSYEQYF
DNA: TGTGCCAGCAGGGCCGGGACAGATTCCTACGAGCAGTACTTC

size: -
J: TRBJ2-5
V: TRBV27
D: TRBD2
CDR3: CASSPASLAGVSGTQYF
DNA: TGTGCCAGCAGTCCCGCGTCTCTAGCGGGAGTCTCTGGGACCCAGTACTTC

size: -
J: TRBJ1-1
V: TRBV7-3
D: -
CDR3: CASSYGEDTEAFF
DNA: TGTGCCAGCAGCTATGGGGAGGACACTGAAGCTTTCTTT

size: -
J: TRBJ1-1
V: TRBV5-1
D: -
CDR3: CASSLATANTEAFF
DNA: TGCGCCAGCAGCTTGGCTACAGCGAACACTGAAGCTTTCTTT

size: -
J: TRBJ1-2
V: TRBV29-1
D: -
CDR3: CSADPGGGYGYTF
DNA: TGCAGCGCCGACCCGGGGGGCGGCTATGGCTACACCTTC

size: -
J: TRBJ2-2
V: TRBV29-1
D: TRBD1
CDR3: CSVARTGGAGELFF
DNA: TGCAGCGTTGCCCGGACAGGGGGGGCCGGGGAGCTGTTTTTT

size: -
J: TRBJ1-1
V: TRBV28
D: -
CDR3: CASSLLTGNLDEAFF
DNA: TGTGCCAGCAGTTTATTGACGGGTAATTTGGATGAAGCTTTCTTT

size: -
J: TRBJ1-1
V: TRBV4-1
D: -
CDR3: CASSPNPGILDTEAFF
DNA: TGCGCCAGCAGCCCTAATCCGGGGATTTTGGACACTGAAGCTTTCTTT

size: few
J: TRBJ1-1
V: TRBV4-1
D: TRBD1
CDR3: CASSQWDRGTEAFF
DNA: TGCGCCAGCAGCCAATGGGACAGGGGCACTGAAGCTTTCTTT

size: -
J: TRBJ1-2
V: TRBV4-1
D: -
CDR3: CASSQGTQNYGYTF
DNA: TGCGCCAGCAGCCAAGGTACACAAAACTATGGCTACACCTTC

size: -
J: TRBJ1-4
V: TRBV4-2
D: TRBD1
CDR3: CASSLGGQANEKLFF
DNA: TGTGCCAGCAGCCTCGGCGGACAGGCTAATGAAAAACTGTTTTTT

size: once
J: TRBJ2-6
V: TRBV4-1
D: -
CDR3: CASRRSGANVLTF
DNA: TGCGCCAGTAGGCGGTCTGGGGCCAACGTCCTGACTTTC

size: -
J: TRBJ1-2
V: TRBV30
D: TRBD1
CDR3: CAWSPKQGAGKNYGYTF
DNA: TGTGCCTGGAGTCCTAAACAGGGGGCAGGTAAGAACTATGGCTACACCTTC

size: -
J: TRBJ2-7
V: TRBV4-1
D: -
CDR3: CASSQDGQSLGEQYF
DNA: TGCGCCAGCAGCCAAGATGGGCAAAGTCTCGGCGAGCAGTACTTC

size: -
J: TRBJ1-5
V: TRBV7-9
D: TRBD1
CDR3: CASSRTGSNQPQHF
DNA: TGTGCCAGCAGCCGGACAGGTAGCAATCAGCCCCAGCATTTT

size: -
J: TRBJ2-7
V: TRBV7-6
D: -
CDR3: CASSQSGAGSPPLYEQYF
DNA: TGTGCCAGCAGCCAGAGTGGGGCGGGGTCCCCTCCACTCTACGAGCAGTACTTC

size: -
J: TRBJ2-5
V: TRBV6-1
D: TRBD2
CDR3: CASSAEYEPSGGGETQYF
DNA: TGTGCCAGCAGTGCGGAATACGAACCTAGCGGGGGAGGGGAGACCCAGTACTTC

size: -
J: TRBJ2-3
V: TRBV12-5
D: -
CDR3: CASGLVLDTQYF
DNA: TGTGCTAGTGGTTTGGTACTAGATACGCAGTATTTT

size: -
J: TRBJ2-5
V: TRBV18
D: TRBD1
CDR3: CASSQGQGAQETQYF
DNA: TGTGCCAGCTCCCAGGGACAGGGGGCTCAAGAGACCCAGTACTTC

size: -
J: TRBJ1-6
V: TRBV6-1
D: -
CDR3: CASREEVSPLHF
DNA: TGTGCCAGCAGGGAGGAGGTTTCACCCCTCCACTTT

size: -
J: TRBJ1-1
V: TRBV6-5
D: -
CDR3: CASITAASGTEAFF
DNA: TGTGCCAGCATCACGGCGGCTAGTGGGACTGAAGCTTTCTTT

size: -
J: TRBJ2-7
V: TRBV5-1
D: -
CDR3: CASSLWGPSYEQYF
DNA: TGCGCCAGCAGCTTATGGGGGCCCTCCTACGAGCAGTACTTC

size: -
J: TRBJ1-3
V: TRBV19
D: -
CDR3: CATLDRNSGNTIYF
DNA: TGTGCCACCCTAGACAGAAACTCTGGAAACACCATATATTTT

size: -
J: TRBJ1-1
V: TRBV6-6
D: -
CDR3: CASSYSNPAEAFF
DNA: TGTGCCAGCAGTTACTCGAACCCGGCTGAAGCTTTCTTT

size: -
J: TRBJ1-3
V: TRBV6-6
D: TRBD1
CDR3: CASFGTGASGNTIYF
DNA: TGTGCCAGCTTTGGGACAGGGGCTTCTGGAAACACCATATATTTT

size: -
J: TRBJ1-3
V: TRBV6-1
D: -
CDR3: CASSEGALSGNTIYF
DNA: TGTGCCAGCAGTGAAGGGGCCCTCTCTGGAAACACCATATATTTT

size: -
J: TRBJ2-7
V: TRBV5-4
D: -
CDR3: CASSSQGGYEQYF
DNA: TGTGCCAGCAGCTCCCAAGGGGGTTACGAGCAGTACTTC

size: -
J: TRBJ1-6
V: TRBV10-3
D: -
CDR3: CAISESLTANSPLHF
DNA: TGTGCCATCAGTGAGTCGCTGACAGCCAATTCACCCCTCCACTTT

size: -
J: TRBJ1-1
V: TRBV19
D: -
CDR3: CASSIDGRGTEAFF
DNA: TGTGCCAGTAGTATAGATGGGAGGGGCACTGAAGCTTTCTTT

size: -
J: TRBJ2-2
V: TRBV19
D: -
CDR3: CASRPGTTSINTGELFF
DNA: TGTGCCAGTCGTCCCGGGACAACCTCGATAAACACCGGGGAGCTGTTTTTT

size: -
J: TRBJ1-3
V: TRBV28
D: TRBD1
CDR3: CASSAPGQAYSGNTIYF
DNA: TGTGCCAGCAGTGCTCCAGGACAGGCGTACTCTGGAAACACCATATATTTT

size: -
J: TRBJ2-1
V: TRBV2
D: TRBD1
CDR3: CASSTGDEQFF
DNA: TGTGCCAGCAGTACAGGGGACGAGCAGTTCTTC

size: once
J: TRBJ2-2
V: TRBV6-5
D: TRBD2
CDR3: CASSYLSGGAAGELFF
DNA: TGTGCCAGCAGTTACCTTAGCGGGGGGGCGGCCGGGGAGCTGTTTTTT

size: once
J: TRBJ1-3
V: TRBV10-3
D: -
CDR3: CAISEGAGAFAFLSGNTIYF
DNA: TGTGCCATCAGTGAGGGGGCAGGGGCCTTCGCTTTTCTTTCTGGAAACACCATATATTTT

size: few
J: TRBJ2-7
V: TRBV27
D: TRBD2
CDR3: CASSPGPGLGYEQYF
DNA: TGTGCCAGCAGCCCCGGCCCGGGACTAGGCTACGAGCAGTACTTC

size: -
J: TRBJ1-2
V: TRBV10-3
D: -
CDR3: CAISDYDRGYTF
DNA: TGTGCCATCAGTGATTACGACAGAGGCTACACCTTC

size: -
J: TRBJ2-5
V: TRBV10-3
D: TRBD1
CDR3: CAISDGTASQETQYF
DNA: TGTGCCATCAGTGACGGGACAGCCAGTCAAGAGACCCAGTACTTC

size: few
J: TRBJ1-1
V: TRBV2
D: -
CDR3: CASRRENTEAFF
DNA: TGTGCCAGCAGGCGGGAGAACACTGAAGCTTTCTTT

size: -
J: TRBJ2-5
V: TRBV7-6
D: TRBD2
CDR3: CASSLGGGGKETQYF
DNA: TGTGCCAGCAGCTTAGGAGGCGGGGGAAAAGAGACCCAGTACTTC

size: few
J: TRBJ2-1
V: TRBV2
D: -
CDR3: CASTRERDEQFF
DNA: TGTGCATCGACCCGGGAGAGAGATGAGCAGTTCTTC

size: -
J: TRBJ2-3
V: TRBV2
D: TRBD2
CDR3: CASKASGGWDTQYF
DNA: TGTGCCAGCAAGGCCAGCGGGGGTTGGGATACGCAGTATTTT

size: few
J: TRBJ2-7
V: TRBV28
D: -
CDR3: CASKVTGTYEQYF
DNA: TGTGCCAGCAAAGTCACAGGTACCTACGAGCAGTACTTC

size: once
J: TRBJ1-5
V: TRBV4-1
D: TRBD1
CDR3: CASSPGPGQGGLYSNQPQHF
DNA: TGCGCCAGCAGCCCTGGCCCTGGACAGGGTGGTTTATATAGCAATCAGCCCCAGCATTTT

size: -
J: TRBJ2-7
V: TRBV15
D: TRBD2
CDR3: CATSRWEGSGDPHFYEQYF
DNA: TGTGCCACCAGCAGATGGGAGGGTAGCGGGGACCCTCACTTCTACGAGCAGTACTTC

size: -
J: TRBJ2-5
V: TRBV27
D: -
CDR3: CASSFYRERGTQYF
DNA: TGTGCCAGCAGTTTTTACAGGGAAAGGGGTACCCAGTACTTC

size: -
J: TRBJ2-1
V: TRBV11-2
D: -
CDR3: CASSLGKHEQFF
DNA: TGTGCCAGCAGCTTAGGTAAGCATGAGCAGTTCTTC